A single sample is the source of the 30 T cell receptor beta chains below, sequenced in a study of T cell responses to AZD1222 COVID-19 vaccine. Clones were read by immunoSEQ multiplex PCR, and TCRdb kept only the in-frame ones, dropping some. The sample lists approximately 120,000 clones; roughly nine tenths were seen once. Sequenced material: peripheral blood, taken on day 0 of AZD1222 vaccination. These receptors came from an adult in good health.

The J gene is TRBJ1-3, the V gene TRBV7-9; D is perhaps TRBD1 (6 bases). The germline V gene has CDR1 SEHNR and CDR2 FQNEAQ (reference sequence). V dropped 1 base and J dropped 0 bases, with 7 bases sitting between them. The length of the CDR3 is 15 residues. In nucleotides, the CDR3 is TGTGCCAGCAGCTTAGAAGGGGGCTCTGGAAACACCATATATTTT. It translates to CASSLEGGSGNTIYF.

The V call is TRBV6-5, the J call TRBJ1-6; no definite D call. The V end lost 10 bases, the J end lost 5 bases, and 15 bases lay between the germline ends. The CDR3 is made up of 14 amino acids. Looked up from germline, CDR1 is MNHEY and CDR2 is SVGAGI. The CDR3 loop reads CATRYAGDNSPLHF. As DNA, the CDR3 is TGTGCCACCCGATATGCTGGGGATAATTCACCCCTCCACTTT.

This sequence joins TRBV7-2 and TRBJ2-7; no clear D gene. The CDR3 runs to 13 residues. In germline, CDR1 is SGHTA, CDR2 FQGNSA. Trimming took off 0 bases at V and 5 bases at J, with 8 bases between the two ends. The CDR3 region has the DNA TGTGCCAGCAGCTTAGCCCCCCCGAACGAGCAGTACTTC. Translated, it gives CASSLAPPNEQYF.

V is TRBV19 and J is TRBJ2-2, with D possibly matching TRBD1 (6 bases). Germline loops: CDR1 LNHDA, CDR2 SQIVND (reference sequence). V lost 4 bases to trimming and J lost 5 bases, with 17 bases between them. The CDR3 contains 16 residues. CDR3 DNA sequence: TGTGCCAGTAGTAAGGGACGGGACATGATGACCGGGGAGCTGTTTTTT. It codes for CASSKGRDMMTGELFF.

The CDR3: CASSGQGPNTGELFF. As DNA, the CDR3 is TGTGCCAGCTCTGGACAGGGTCCGAACACCGGGGAGCTGTTTTTT. This chain joins TRBV18 and TRBJ2-2; TRBD1 agrees at 8 bases. Germline V gives CDR1 KGHSH, CDR2 LQKENI. Trimming took 6 bases from V and 0 from J; bases not matched to a gene: 3. The CDR3 totals 15 residues.

The CDR3 loop is CAWSAGLIRGRGYTF. CDR3 nucleotides: TGTGCCTGGAGTGCTGGGCTTATCAGAGGTCGGGGCTACACCTTC. This rearrangement joins TRBV30 to TRBJ1-2; no definite D call. Germline V lookup: CDR1 GTSNPN, CDR2 SVGIG (reference sequence). The V and J ends lost 1 base and 8 bases respectively, with 20 bases between them. This CDR3 comprises 15 residues. Full variable domain (missing parts from reference TRBV30 and TRBJ1-2): SQTIHQWPATLVQPVGSPLSLECTVEGTSNPNLYWYRQAAGRGLQLLFYSVGIGQISSEVPQNLSASRPQDRQFILSSKKLLLSDSGFYLCAWSAGLIRGRGYTFGSGTRLTVV.

Only a few counts were recorded for this clone. At the DNA level, this CDR3 is encoded by other sequences in the same sample as well. V is TRBV5-1 and J is TRBJ2-2; D is unresolved. The CDR3 is 15 residues long. V shed 0 bases and J shed 0 bases, with 6 bases lying between them. Germline V lookup: CDR1 SGHRS, CDR2 YFSETQ. CDR3 residues: CASSLGTANTGELFF. Written as DNA, the CDR3 is TGCGCCAGCAGCTTGGGGACGGCGAACACCGGGGAGCTGTTTTTT. Using reference TRBV5-1 and TRBJ2-2 for the parts outside the CDR3, the full variable domain is KAGVTQTPRYLIKTRGQQVTLSCSPISGHRSVSWYQQTPGQGLQFLFEYFSETQRNKGNFPGRFSGRQFSNSRSEMNVSTLELGDSALYLCASSLGTANTGELFFGEGSRLTVL.

The CDR3 loop is CASSETPTGANNQPQHF. Here the CDR3 DNA reads TGTGCCAGCAGTGAAACCCCGACAGGGGCGAACAATCAGCCCCAGCATTTT. The genes are TRBV6-1 and TRBJ1-5; TRBD1 matches at 8 bases. Germline V CDR1 and CDR2: MNHNS, SASEGT. After removal of 2 bases from V and 3 bases from J, the junction contained 9 bases not matched to a gene. The CDR3 contains 17 residues.

This sequence joins TRBV7-9 and TRBJ1-2; no firm D call. The CDR3 has 14 residues. Germline assignment: CDR1 SEHNR and CDR2 FQNEAQ (reference sequence). V lost 2 bases, J lost 4 bases, and 11 bases lay in between. CDR3 amino acids: CASSLIMDVYGYTF. DNA for the CDR3: TGTGCCAGCAGCTTAATCATGGACGTCTATGGCTACACCTTC.

The chain uses TRBV18 and TRBJ1-2; D might be TRBD1 (5 bases). Per the germline V gene, CDR1 is KGHSH and CDR2 is LQKENI. CDR3 length equals 15 residues. The V gene lost 1 base and the J gene lost 1 base, with 10 bases spanning the gap. The CDR3 coding sequence is TGTGCCAGCTCACCACTCAGCAGGGATAACTATGGCTACACCTTC. Translating it yields CASSPLSRDNYGYTF. The complete variable domain, with remaining parts taken from reference TRBV18 and TRBJ1-2, reads NAGVMQNPRHLVRRRGQEARLRCSPMKGHSHVYWYRQLPEEGLKFMVYLQKENIIDESGMPKERFSAEFPKEGPSILRIQQVVRGDSAAYFCASSPLSRDNYGYTFGSGTRLTVV.

This clone was observed a single time. The chain is built from TRBV19 and TRBJ1-5; 9 bases agree with TRBD1. The trim removed 10 bases at V and 5 bases at J, leaving 12 bases unmatched. The CDR3 runs 15 residues. Germline V gene lookup returns CDR1 LNHDA and CDR2 SQIVND (reference sequence). CDR3 nucleotide sequence: TGTGCCACTCAGGACAGGGGAGTTACCTATCAGCCCCAGCATTTT. Translation gives CATQDRGVTYQPQHF.

The chain has TRBV5-6 and TRBJ2-5; D possibly corresponds to TRBD2 (7 bases). Germline-derived CDR1 and CDR2 are SGHDT and YYEEEE. CDR3 length: 14 amino acids. Trimming took off 2 bases at V and 7 bases at J, with 15 bases between the two ends. CDR3 residues: CASSFPQGGGTQYF. In DNA form, the CDR3 reads TGTGCCAGCAGCTTCCCACAGGGAGGGGGGACCCAGTACTTC.

The chain uses TRBV7-2 and TRBJ1-2; TRBD1 matches 9 bases. From germline, CDR1 is SGHTA and CDR2 FQGNSA. The junction had 7 bases not matched to a gene; V was cut back by 0 bases and J by 8 bases. The CDR3 is made up of 15 amino acids. The CDR3 sequence is CASSLAQQGARGYTF. CDR3 DNA: TGTGCCAGCAGCTTAGCCCAACAGGGGGCTCGGGGCTACACCTTC. The entire variable domain, with the rest obtained from reference TRBV7-2 and TRBJ1-2, is as follows: GAGVSQSPSNKVTEKGKDVELRCDPISGHTALYWYRQSLGQGLEFLIYFQGNSAPDKSGLPSDRFSAERTGGSVSTLTIQRTQQEDSAVYLCASSLAQQGARGYTFGSGTRLTVV.

The V call is TRBV11-3, the J call TRBJ2-1; 10 bases match TRBD2. J lost 9 bases, V lost 4 bases, and 6 bases had no gene match. Germline values: CDR1 SGHNT, CDR2 YENEEA. This CDR3 is 14 amino acids long. The CDR3 here is CASSSSGSWSEQFF. The CDR3 DNA sequence: TGTGCCAGCAGCTCTAGCGGGAGCTGGAGTGAGCAGTTCTTC.

This clone is a singleton in its sample. The chain carries TRBV7-3 and TRBJ1-6; D is possibly TRBD1 (6 bases). Trimming stripped 8 bases from V and 2 bases from J, with 13 bases between. The CDR3 length is 15 residues. Germline lookup yields CDR1 SGHTA and CDR2 FQGTGA. CDR3 region: CASAEQGTYNSPLHF. The DNA for the CDR3 is TGTGCCAGCGCTGAACAGGGCACCTATAATTCACCCCTCCACTTT.

The chain is built from TRBV14 and TRBJ1-1; the D is unclear. V was cut by 4 bases and J by 3 bases, with 6 bases left in between. CDR1 is SGHDN, CDR2 FVKESK, per germline. The CDR3 covers 12 residues. For the CDR3, the DNA is TGTGCCAGCAGCCTGCAGTACACTGAAGCTTTCTTT. It translates to CASSLQYTEAFF.

V is TRBV6-5 and J is TRBJ1-5; TRBD1 is a possible D gene (6 bases). The V gene's germline CDR1 is MNHEY and CDR2 SVGAGI. There are 14 residues in the CDR3. V lost 1 base, J lost 6 bases, and 10 bases lay in between. CDR3 in DNA: TGTGCCAGCAGTTACTTACAGGGAGGTCAGCCCCAGCATTTT. This sequence encodes CASSYLQGGQPQHF.

The V and J genes are TRBV2 and TRBJ2-1; tentatively, D is TRBD2 (5 bases). Germline CDR1 is SNHLY and CDR2 is FYNNEI. The CDR3 is 13 residues long. Trimming shortened V by 2 bases and J by 10 bases, and 12 bases separated the two germline ends. The CDR3 protein is CASSELGPGEQFF. The CDR3 nucleotides read TGTGCCAGCAGTGAATTAGGGCCGGGGGAGCAGTTCTTC. Based on the CDR3 plus reference TRBV2 and TRBJ2-1, the full variable domain is EPEVTQTPSHQVTQMGQEVILRCVPISNHLYFYWYRQILGQKVEFLVSFYNNEISEKSEIFDDQFSVERPDGSNFTLKIRSTKLEDSAMYFCASSELGPGEQFFGPGTRLTVL.

The gene calls are TRBV4-1 and TRBJ2-5; 14 nucleotides match TRBD2. The CDR3 runs to 16 residues. Germline V lookup: CDR1 MGHRA, CDR2 YSYEKL. V gave up 5 bases and J gave up 4 bases; unmatched junction bases: 6. CDR3 in amino acids: CASSRLAGGPLETQYF. DNA for the CDR3: TGCGCCAGCAGCAGACTAGCGGGGGGGCCACTAGAGACCCAGTACTTC.

The V gene is TRBV3-1 (or the pseudogene TRBV3-2), the J gene TRBJ2-7, with 7 positions matching TRBD1. The CDR3 is 15 residues long. CDR1 and CDR2 from the germline V gene are LGHDT and YNNKEL (reference sequence). V lost 4 bases to trimming and J lost 1 base; unmatched junction nucleotides: 7. CDR3 amino acids: CASSRVPDRSYEQYF. CDR3 nucleotides: TGTGCCAGCAGCCGAGTTCCGGACAGGTCCTACGAGCAGTACTTC.

The chain joins TRBV28 to TRBJ1-2; D is unresolved. CDR3 length: 14 residues. V dropped 4 bases and J dropped 0 bases, with 9 bases sitting between them. Germline CDR1 is MDHEN and CDR2 is SYDVKM. The CDR3 nucleotides read TGTGCCAGCAGTTCGACTGTAGCTAACTATGGCTACACCTTC. It codes for CASSSTVANYGYTF.

V usage is TRBV7-2 and J usage is TRBJ2-3, with D tentatively TRBD2 (6 bases). The V end lost 5 bases, the J end lost 6 bases, and 15 bases lay between the germline ends. Germline assignment: CDR1 SGHTA and CDR2 FQGNSA. This CDR3 has 14 residues. The CDR3 nucleotides are TGTGCCAGCAGCCCGGGGGACCAGAAGGATACGCAGTATTTT. Amino acid sequence: CASSPGDQKDTQYF.

V usage is TRBV27 and J usage is TRBJ1-1, with unresolved D. This CDR3 is 13 amino acids long. V lost 9 bases and J 0 bases, leaving 11 bases between the germline ends. The germline V gene has CDR1 MNHEY and CDR2 SMNVEV (reference sequence). The CDR3 DNA sequence: TGTGCCAGTATGTCAGACATGAACACTGAAGCTTTCTTT. It is translated as CASMSDMNTEAFF.

For the CDR3, the DNA is TGTGCCAGCAGTGACCTCGGGGGGAACACTGAAGCTTTCTTT. This codes for CASSDLGGNTEAFF. This chain links TRBV2 with TRBJ1-1; TRBD1 is a possible D gene (5 bases). Between the trimmed V and J ends, which lost 3 bases and 1 base, there was a span of 9 bases. The germline CDR1 and CDR2 sequences are SNHLY and FYNNEI. The CDR3 covers 14 residues.

The genes are TRBV12-3 or TRBV12-4 and TRBJ2-3; D gene ambiguous. The V gene lost 7 bases and the J gene lost 2 bases, with 4 bases spanning the gap. The CDR3 loop spans 11 amino acids. In DNA form, the CDR3 reads TGTGCCAGCACCGACACAGATACGCAGTATTTT. It yields the protein CASTDTDTQYF.

This clone was seen a single time. The chain recombines TRBV9 with TRBJ1-4, with 7 bases that match TRBD1. The CDR3 contains 15 residues. Per germline, CDR1 SGDLS and CDR2 YYNGEE. V shed 3 bases and J 6 bases; nucleotides not matched to a gene: 8. CDR3 bases: TGTGCCAGCAGCGGGGAGGGACAGCCTTATGAAAAACTGTTTTTT. Amino acids: CASSGEGQPYEKLFF. The variable domain in full, with the rest retrieved from reference TRBV9 and TRBJ1-4, is DSGVTQTPKHLITATGQRVTLRCSPRSGDLSVYWYQQSLDQGLQFLIQYYNGEERAKGNILERFSAQQFPDLHSELNLSSLELGDSALYFCASSGEGQPYEKLFFGSGTQLSVL.

J is TRBJ2-1 and V is TRBV4-2, with 7 bases lining up with TRBD2. This CDR3 is built from 15 residues. V lost 7 bases and J lost 4; bases outside the gene matches: 10. Germline values: CDR1 LGHNA, CDR2 YNFKEQ. CDR3 in DNA: TGTGCCAGCACCTCAGGTGGGGGGGATTACAATGAGCAGTTCTTC. This gives the protein CASTSGGGDYNEQFF.

The table lists this clone with a few counts. The rearrangement joins TRBV30 to TRBJ1-2; D not resolved. CDR3 size: 14 residues. V was shortened by 0 bases and J by 5 bases, with 13 bases between the two germline ends. CDR1 is GTSNPN, CDR2 SVGIG, per germline (reference sequence). CDR3 DNA: TGTGCCTGGAGTGTAAAGGGAGGACGTTATGGCTACACCTTC. It is translated as CAWSVKGGRYGYTF. Based on the CDR3 plus reference TRBV30 and TRBJ1-2, the full variable domain is SQTIHQWPATLVQPVGSPLSLECTVEGTSNPNLYWYRQAAGRGLQLLFYSVGIGQISSEVPQNLSASRPQDRQFILSSKKLLLSDSGFYLCAWSVKGGRYGYTFGSGTRLTVV.

This rearrangement joins TRBV5-1 to TRBJ2-3, with D possibly matching TRBD2 (5 bases). The CDR3 has 14 residues. CDR1 is SGHRS, CDR2 YFSETQ, per germline. Trimming took off 0 bases at V and 2 bases at J, with 7 bases between the two ends. For the CDR3, the DNA is TGCGCCAGCAGCTTGGCGGGATTCACAGATACGCAGTATTTT. Translated, it gives CASSLAGFTDTQYF.

This clone was observed a handful of times. The rearrangement joins TRBV6-6 to TRBJ1-4; 8 nucleotides match TRBD1. This CDR3 region has 20 residues. Unmatched junction bases numbered 18, after V lost 6 bases and J lost 0 bases. Germline V gene data show CDR1 as MNHNY and CDR2 as SVGAGI (reference sequence). CDR3 amino acids: CASSRYQISGTGATNEKLFF. The DNA for the CDR3 is TGTGCCAGCAGCCGCTACCAAATTTCCGGGACAGGAGCAACTAATGAAAAACTGTTTTTT.